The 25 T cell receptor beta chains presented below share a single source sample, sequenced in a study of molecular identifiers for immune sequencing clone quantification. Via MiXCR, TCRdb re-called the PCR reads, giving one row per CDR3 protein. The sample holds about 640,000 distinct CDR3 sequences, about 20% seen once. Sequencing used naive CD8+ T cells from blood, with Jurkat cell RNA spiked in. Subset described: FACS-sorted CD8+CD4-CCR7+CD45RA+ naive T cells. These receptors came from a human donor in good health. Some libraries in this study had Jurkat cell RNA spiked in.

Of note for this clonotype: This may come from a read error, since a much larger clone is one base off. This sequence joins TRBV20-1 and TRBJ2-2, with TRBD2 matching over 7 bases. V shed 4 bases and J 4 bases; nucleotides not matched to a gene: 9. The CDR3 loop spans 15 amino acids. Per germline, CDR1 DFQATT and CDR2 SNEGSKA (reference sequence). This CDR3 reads CSAKDARGVTGELFF. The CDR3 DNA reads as TGCAGTGCTAAGGATGCTCGGGGGGTCACCGGGGAGCTGTTTTTT.

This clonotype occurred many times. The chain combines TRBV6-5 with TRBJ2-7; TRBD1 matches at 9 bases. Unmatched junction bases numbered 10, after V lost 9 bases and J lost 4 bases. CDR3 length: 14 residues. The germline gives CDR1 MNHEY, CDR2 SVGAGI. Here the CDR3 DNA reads TGTGCCAGTTCGATGGACAGGGGCCCATACGAGCAGTACTTC. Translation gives CASSMDRGPYEQYF.

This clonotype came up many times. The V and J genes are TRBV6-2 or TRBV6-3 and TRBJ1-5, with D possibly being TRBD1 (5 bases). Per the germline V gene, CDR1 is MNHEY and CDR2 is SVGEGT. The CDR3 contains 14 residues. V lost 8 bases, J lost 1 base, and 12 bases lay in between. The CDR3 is CASVEGNSNQPQHF. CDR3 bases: TGTGCCAGCGTGGAGGGGAACAGCAATCAGCCCCAGCATTTT.

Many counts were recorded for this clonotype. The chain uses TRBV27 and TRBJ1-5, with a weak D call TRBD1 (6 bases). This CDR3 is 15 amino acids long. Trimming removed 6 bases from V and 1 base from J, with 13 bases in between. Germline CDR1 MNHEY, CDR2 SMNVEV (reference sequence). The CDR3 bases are TGTGCCAGCAGACGGGACATTTTCAGCAATCAGCCCCAGCATTTT. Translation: CASRRDIFSNQPQHF.

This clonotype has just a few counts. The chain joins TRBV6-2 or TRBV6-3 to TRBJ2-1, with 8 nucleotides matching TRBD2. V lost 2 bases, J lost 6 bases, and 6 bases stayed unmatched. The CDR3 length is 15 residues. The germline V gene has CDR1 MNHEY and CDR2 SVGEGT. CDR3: CASSYVAGRRNEQFF. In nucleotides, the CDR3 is TGTGCCAGCAGTTACGTAGCGGGGAGGCGCAATGAGCAGTTCTTC.

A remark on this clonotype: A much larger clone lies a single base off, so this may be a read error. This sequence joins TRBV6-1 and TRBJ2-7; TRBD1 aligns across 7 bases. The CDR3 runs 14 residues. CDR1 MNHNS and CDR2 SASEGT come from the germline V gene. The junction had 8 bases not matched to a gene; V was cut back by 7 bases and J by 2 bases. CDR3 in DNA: TGTGCCAGCATTAACCAGGGGGACCCCTACGAGCAGTACTTC. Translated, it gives CASINQGDPYEQYF.

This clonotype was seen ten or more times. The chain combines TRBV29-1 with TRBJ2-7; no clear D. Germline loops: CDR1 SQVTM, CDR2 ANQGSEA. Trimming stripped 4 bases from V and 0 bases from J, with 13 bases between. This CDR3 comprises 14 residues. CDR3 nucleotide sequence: TGCAGCGTTGTGGACCGTCTTAGCTCCTACGAGCAGTACTTC. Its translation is CSVVDRLSSYEQYF.

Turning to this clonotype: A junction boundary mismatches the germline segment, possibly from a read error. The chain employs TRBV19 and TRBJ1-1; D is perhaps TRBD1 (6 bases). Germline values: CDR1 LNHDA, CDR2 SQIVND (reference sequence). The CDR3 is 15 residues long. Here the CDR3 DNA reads TGTGCCAGTGGTATAGATTTTACAGGGAGAAATGAAGCTTTCTTT. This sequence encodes CASGIDFTGRNEAFF.

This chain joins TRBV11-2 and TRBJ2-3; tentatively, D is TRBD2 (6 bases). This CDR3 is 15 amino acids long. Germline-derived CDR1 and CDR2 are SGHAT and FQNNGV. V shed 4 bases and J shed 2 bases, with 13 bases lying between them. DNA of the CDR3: TGTGCCAGCAGCTGGTTGGGGGGTAACACAGATACGCAGTATTTT. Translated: CASSWLGGNTDTQYF.

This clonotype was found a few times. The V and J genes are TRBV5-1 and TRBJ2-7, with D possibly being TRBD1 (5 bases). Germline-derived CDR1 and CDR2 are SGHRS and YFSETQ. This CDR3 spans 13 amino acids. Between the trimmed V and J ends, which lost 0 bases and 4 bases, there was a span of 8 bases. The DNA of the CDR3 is TGCGCCAGCAGCTTGGATAACAGGTACGAGCAGTACTTC. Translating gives CASSLDNRYEQYF.

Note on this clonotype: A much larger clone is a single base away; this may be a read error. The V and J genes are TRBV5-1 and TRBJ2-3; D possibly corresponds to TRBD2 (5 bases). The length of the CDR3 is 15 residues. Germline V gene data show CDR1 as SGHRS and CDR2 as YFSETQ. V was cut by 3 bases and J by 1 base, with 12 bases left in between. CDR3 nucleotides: TGCGCCAGCAGCTCTTCACTAGGTGGCACAGATACGCAGTATTTT. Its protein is CASSSSLGGTDTQYF.

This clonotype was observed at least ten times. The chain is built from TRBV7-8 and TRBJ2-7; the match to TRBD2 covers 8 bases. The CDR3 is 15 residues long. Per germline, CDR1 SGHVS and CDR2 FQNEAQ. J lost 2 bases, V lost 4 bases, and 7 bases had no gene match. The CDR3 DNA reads TGTGCCAGCAGCTCTATAGCGGGGTGGACCTACGAGCAGTACTTC. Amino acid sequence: CASSSIAGWTYEQYF.

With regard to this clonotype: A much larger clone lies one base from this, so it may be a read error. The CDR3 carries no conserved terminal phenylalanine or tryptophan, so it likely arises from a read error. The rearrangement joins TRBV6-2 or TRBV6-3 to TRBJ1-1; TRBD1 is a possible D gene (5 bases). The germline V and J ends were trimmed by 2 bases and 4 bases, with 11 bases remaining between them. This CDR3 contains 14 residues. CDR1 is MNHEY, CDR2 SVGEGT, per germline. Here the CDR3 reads CASSYALGGTEAFL. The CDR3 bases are TGTGCCAGCAGTTACGCTTTGGGGGGCACTGAAGCTTTCCTT.

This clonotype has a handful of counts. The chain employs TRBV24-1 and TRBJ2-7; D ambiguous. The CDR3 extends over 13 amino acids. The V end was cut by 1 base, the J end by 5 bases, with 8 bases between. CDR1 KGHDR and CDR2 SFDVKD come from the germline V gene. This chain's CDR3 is CATSDLGQNEQYF. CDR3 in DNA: TGTGCCACCAGTGATTTAGGGCAGAACGAGCAGTACTTC.

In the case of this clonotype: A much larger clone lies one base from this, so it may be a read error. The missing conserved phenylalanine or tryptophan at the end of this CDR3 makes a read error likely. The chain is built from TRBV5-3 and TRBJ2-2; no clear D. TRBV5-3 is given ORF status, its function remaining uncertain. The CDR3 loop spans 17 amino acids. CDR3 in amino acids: CASSLLGGARLTGELFL. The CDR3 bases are TGTGCCAGCAGCTTGTTAGGTGGCGCCCGGTTGACCGGGGAGCTGTTTCTT.

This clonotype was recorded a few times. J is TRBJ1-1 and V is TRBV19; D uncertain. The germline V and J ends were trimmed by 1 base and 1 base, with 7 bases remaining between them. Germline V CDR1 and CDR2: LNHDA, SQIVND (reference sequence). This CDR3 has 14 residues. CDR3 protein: CASSIVNGNTEAFF. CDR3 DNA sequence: TGTGCCAGTAGTATAGTGAACGGGAACACTGAAGCTTTCTTT.

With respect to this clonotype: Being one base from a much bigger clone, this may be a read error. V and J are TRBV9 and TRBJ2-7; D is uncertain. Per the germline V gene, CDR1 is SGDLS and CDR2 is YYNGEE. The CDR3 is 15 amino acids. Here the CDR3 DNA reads TGTGCCAGCAGCGTAGATGGGTCCGGCTCCCACGAGCAGTACTTC. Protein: CASSVDGSGSHEQYF.

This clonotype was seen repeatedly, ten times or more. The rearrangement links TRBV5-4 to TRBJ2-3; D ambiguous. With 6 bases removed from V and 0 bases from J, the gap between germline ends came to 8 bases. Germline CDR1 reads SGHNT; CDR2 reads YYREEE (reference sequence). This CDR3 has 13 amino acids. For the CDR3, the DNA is TGTGCCAGCATGGCTCCGAGCACAGATACGCAGTATTTT. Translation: CASMAPSTDTQYF.

CDR3 sequence: CASSEGQTSGNTIYF. In nucleotides, the CDR3 is TGTGCCAGCAGTGAGGGCCAAACGAGTGGAAACACCATATATTTT. The V gene is TRBV6-1, the J gene TRBJ1-3; D ambiguous. The V and J ends lost 3 bases and 3 bases respectively, with 12 bases between them. In germline, CDR1 is MNHNS, CDR2 SASEGT. CDR3 size: 15 residues.

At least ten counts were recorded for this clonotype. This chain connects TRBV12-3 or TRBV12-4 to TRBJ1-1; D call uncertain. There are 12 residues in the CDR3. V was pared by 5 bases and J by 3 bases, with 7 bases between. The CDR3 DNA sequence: TGTGCCAGCAGTCCGATAGACACTGAAGCTTTCTTT. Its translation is CASSPIDTEAFF.

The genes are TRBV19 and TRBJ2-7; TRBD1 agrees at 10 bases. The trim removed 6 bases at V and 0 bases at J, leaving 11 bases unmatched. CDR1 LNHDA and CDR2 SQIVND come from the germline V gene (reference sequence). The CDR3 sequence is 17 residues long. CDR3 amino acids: CASSPHSGTGVSYEQYF. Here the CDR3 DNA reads TGTGCCAGTAGCCCCCACTCCGGGACAGGGGTCTCCTACGAGCAGTACTTC.

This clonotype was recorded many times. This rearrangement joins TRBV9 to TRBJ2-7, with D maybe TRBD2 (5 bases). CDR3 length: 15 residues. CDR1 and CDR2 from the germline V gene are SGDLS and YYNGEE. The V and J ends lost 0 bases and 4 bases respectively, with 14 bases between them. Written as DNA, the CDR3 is TGTGCCAGCAGCGTAGTTCCAGGATCGGGGTACGAGCAGTACTTC. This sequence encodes CASSVVPGSGYEQYF.

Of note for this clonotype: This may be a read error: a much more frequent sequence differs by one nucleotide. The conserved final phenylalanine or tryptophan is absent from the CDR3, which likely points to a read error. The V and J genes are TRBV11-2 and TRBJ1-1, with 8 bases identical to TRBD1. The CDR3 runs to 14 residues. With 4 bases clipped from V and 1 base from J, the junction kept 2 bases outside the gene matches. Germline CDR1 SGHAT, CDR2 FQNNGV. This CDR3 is CASSSRGPNTEAFL. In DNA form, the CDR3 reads TGTGCCAGCAGCTCCAGGGGGCCGAACACTGAAGCTTTCCTT.

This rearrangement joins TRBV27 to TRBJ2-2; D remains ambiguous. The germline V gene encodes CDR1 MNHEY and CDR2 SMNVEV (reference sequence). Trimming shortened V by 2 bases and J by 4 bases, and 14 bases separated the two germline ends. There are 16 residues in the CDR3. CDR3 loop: CASSLLSSLSTGELFF. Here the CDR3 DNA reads TGTGCCAGCAGTTTACTTTCGTCCCTTTCCACCGGGGAGCTGTTTTTT.

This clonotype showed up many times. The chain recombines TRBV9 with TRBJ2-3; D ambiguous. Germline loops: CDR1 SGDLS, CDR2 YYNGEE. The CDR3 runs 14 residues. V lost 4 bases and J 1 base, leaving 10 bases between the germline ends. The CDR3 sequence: CASSIGRGTDTQYF. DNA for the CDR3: TGTGCCAGCAGCATCGGCCGGGGCACAGATACGCAGTATTTT.